The rows below give T cell receptor beta chains drawn from one sample of a study of blood T cell repertoires in COVID-19. The table came from immunoSEQ multiplex PCR; TCRdb's copy has only in-frame clones and leaves some out. Of 30,000 to 40,000 clones in the sample, roughly 80% were seen once. Material: peripheral blood. The source is a man in his fifties or sixties in a cohort sampled during active COVID-19. CDR3s include the opening cysteine and the closing phenylalanine or tryptophan.

v_gene	j_gene	CDR3aa
TRBV7-8	TRBJ2-7	CASSPPRGGSSYEQYF
TRBV18	TRBJ1-6	CASSPAQGGDSPLHF
TRBV10-2	TRBJ2-5	CASIGQYSETQYF
TRBV3-1/TRBV3-2	TRBJ1-2	CASSGQNYGYTF
TRBV4-1	TRBJ1-1	CASSQDRTGGNTEAFF
TRBV9	TRBJ2-1	CASRNLASDDEQFF
TRBV4-3	TRBJ2-3	CASSLRLLARVTDTQYF
TRBV28	TRBJ2-6	CASSFWGGSDVLTF
TRBV3-1/TRBV3-2	TRBJ2-3	CASSQDRQGTQYF
TRBV13	TRBJ1-4	CASSLGTGQGGKLFF
TRBV28	TRBJ2-3	CASRGEGDTQYF
TRBV5-4	TRBJ1-4	CASSLTGTGTEKLFF
TRBV11-2	TRBJ2-7	CASSLTPIGLPPGYEQYF
TRBV19	TRBJ1-2	CASSISRNYGYTF
TRBV4-2	TRBJ2-1	CASSQGVRSSYNEQFF
TRBV6-6	TRBJ2-3	CASSKTGTSVDTQYF
TRBV28	TRBJ1-1	CASSSRVYEAFF
TRBV5-4	TRBJ2-1	CASSFGSSDSYNEQFF
TRBV6-4	TRBJ2-5	CASSETAGGGQETQYF
TRBV5-5	TRBJ2-3	CASSTGTSGRYTDTQYF
TRBV7-8	TRBJ2-7	CASSLNGGFAYEQYF
TRBV6-5	TRBJ1-2	CASSPEDRTHGYTF
TRBV25-1	TRBJ1-2	CASSEGGRSYGYTF
TRBV7-9	TRBJ2-7	CASSLPPPGAYEQYF
TRBV30	TRBJ2-4	CAGSNGAGEGKNIQYF
TRBV6-6	TRBJ2-5	CASSYGGLGYQETQYF
TRBV4-2	TRBJ2-1	CASSQERLAVEQFF
TRBV30	TRBJ1-1	CAWSATSRKGTEAFF
TRBV7-2	TRBJ2-7	CASSSSAGPYEQYF
TRBV5-3	TRBJ2-1	CARSLSGRSNEQFF
TRBV5-4	TRBJ2-7	CASFPQGESYEQYF
TRBV18	TRBJ1-1	CASSGTGVANTEAFF
TRBV30	TRBJ2-3	CAWSPLSVRDTQYF
TRBV25-1	TRBJ2-1	CASSDPGTSLYNEQFF
TRBV5-1	TRBJ2-7	CASSRTGGVDEQYF
TRBV15	TRBJ2-2	CATSRPGILNTGELFF
TRBV18	TRBJ2-1	CASSPGQGVGEQFF
TRBV7-2	TRBJ2-3	CASSLVGLADTQYF
TRBV6-1	TRBJ2-7	CASSDGGWVPHEQYF
TRBV29-1	TRBJ1-2	CSVAGQGGYTF
TRBV5-6	TRBJ1-5	CASSLNTGNTPNQPQHF
TRBV7-9	TRBJ2-1	CASSLLSGEREQFF
TRBV4-3	TRBJ2-7	CASSQLAGGPEQYF
TRBV29-1	TRBJ1-2	CSVELQGKHYGYTF
TRBV3-1/TRBV3-2	TRBJ1-5	CASSQGWGRQPQHF
TRBV5-1	TRBJ1-1	CASSSAQVTEAFF
TRBV30	TRBJ1-4	CASPGQGNEKLFF
TRBV3-1/TRBV3-2	TRBJ1-1	CASARGRGMAYGAFF
TRBV29-1	TRBJ2-5	CSVEPDQETQYF
TRBV7-2	TRBJ2-2	CASSLGGANTGELFF
TRBV6-5	TRBJ1-1	CASSYVERTEAFF
TRBV5-4	TRBJ1-2	CASRPGQENYGYTF
TRBV11-2	TRBJ2-2	CASSPRGAHNTGELFF
TRBV11-3	TRBJ2-5	CASSSRQPAERETQYF
TRBV5-4	TRBJ1-6	CASSNRESTPLHF
TRBV30	TRBJ2-1	CASSFGGTGNHEQFF
TRBV11-2	TRBJ2-1	CASSLGRGGRYVEQFF